This TCR beta chain originates from a study of blood T cell repertoires in COVID-19. About the study: The study drew acute and convalescent COVID-19 samples from the United States, Italy and Spain.

The CDR3 runs 19 residues. Germline values: CDR1 SEHNR, CDR2 FQNEAQ (reference sequence). Germline trimming cut 5 bases from V and 0 bases from J; bases unmatched to any gene: 13. Participant age was roughly 18 to 90 years, and participants resided in roughly 24 US areas. TCRdb keeps only in-frame clones here, not all; method: immunoSEQ multiplex PCR. The sample lists a few hundred thousand clones; 70% to 90% were seen once. The sequence was collected from a woman in her forties or fifties who had recovered from COVID-19. Specimen: PBMCs or T cells enriched from blood (not recorded which). The chain carries TRBV7-9 and TRBJ1-6; 7 positions match TRBD1. The CDR3 nucleotides are TGTGCCAGCAGCGGGGCGGCAGGGGGAAAAAGCTCCTATAATTCACCCCTCCACTTT. Protein sequence: CASSGAAGGKSSYNSPLHF.